The 23 T cell receptor beta chains presented below share a single source sample, sequenced in a study of lymphopenia after photon versus proton radiotherapy. The repertoire was sequenced with immunoSEQ multiplex PCR; TCRdb's copy has only in-frame clones and lacks some. The sample has tens of thousands of clones; approximately 95% are singletons. Sequencing was performed on peripheral blood, taken from a patient treated with photon-based radiotherapy. These receptors were collected from a woman between 45 and 65 years old with cholangiocarcinoma.

The V gene is TRBV7-2, the J gene TRBJ2-1; 12 nucleotides align to TRBD1. J was trimmed by 7 bases and V by 6 bases; bases with no gene match: 7. The CDR3 loop spans 15 amino acids. Germline V gives CDR1 SGHTA, CDR2 FQGNSA. The CDR3 bases are TGTGCCAGCAGTTTCGGGACAGGGGGCATTAATGAGCAGTTCTTC. Translation gives CASSFGTGGINEQFF.

This clone was observed once. V usage is TRBV7-2 and J usage is TRBJ1-6, with 7 bases that match TRBD1. The V gene end was trimmed by 7 bases and the J gene end by 4 bases; junction bases not matched to a gene: 4. Germline V gives CDR1 SGHTA, CDR2 FQGNSA. This CDR3 comprises 14 residues. The CDR3 bases are TGTGCCAGCAATGGGGGACAGTATAATTCACCCCTCCACTTT. This translates into CASNGGQYNSPLHF.

This clone was seen a single time. The chain uses TRBV9 and TRBJ1-1; unclear D gene. This CDR3 comprises 16 residues. Germline V lookup: CDR1 SGDLS, CDR2 YYNGEE. V lost 0 bases and J 5 bases, leaving 17 bases between the germline ends. CDR3 sequence reads: CASSVGDILEGTEAFF. The CDR3 DNA reads as TGTGCCAGCAGCGTAGGGGATATCTTAGAAGGTACTGAAGCTTTCTTT.

Comment on this clone: At one end the junction does not follow the germline gene, possibly because of a read error. This rearrangement joins TRBV7-2 to TRBJ1-3, with 9 bases fitting TRBD1. The CDR3 spans 12 residues. Germline CDR1 SGHTA, CDR2 FQGNSA. The CDR3 here is CASSQSWDRVDF. In DNA form, the CDR3 reads TGTGCCAGCAGCCAAAGTTGGGACAGGGTTGATTTT.

This chain links TRBV27 with TRBJ1-5, with D perhaps matching TRBD1 (6 bases). Germline CDR1 and CDR2: MNHEY and SMNVEV (reference sequence). The CDR3 runs 15 residues. V was cut by 5 bases and J by 0 bases, with 11 bases left in between. The CDR3 is CASSQRGYSNQPQHF. CDR3 sequence (DNA): TGTGCCAGCAGTCAGAGGGGGTATAGCAATCAGCCCCAGCATTTT.

The CDR3 bases are TGTGCCAGCAGCTTAGTCGGGGGCGAAGGGAGTGAGCAGTTCTTC. This encodes CASSLVGGEGSEQFF. The V gene is TRBV7-7, the J gene TRBJ2-1, with D perhaps TRBD1 or TRBD2 (6 bases each). The CDR3 extends over 15 amino acids. V was shortened by 1 base and J by 9 bases, with 16 bases between the two germline ends. The germline V gene encodes CDR1 SSHAT and CDR2 FNYEAQ (reference sequence).

The chain employs TRBV7-8 and TRBJ1-2, with D possibly TRBD1 on 5 matching bases. Germline assignment: CDR1 SGHVS and CDR2 FQNEAQ. The CDR3 length is 14 residues. Deletions cut 5 bases from V and 8 bases from J, with 18 bases between. The CDR3 DNA reads as TGTGCCAGCAGCCCCACAGGTTGGGTTTGGGGCTACACCTTC. Encoded protein: CASSPTGWVWGYTF.

The chain couples TRBV6-1 to TRBJ2-6; tentative D call: TRBD1 (5 bases). Trimming left V 2 bases short and J 2 bases short, with 7 bases between. This CDR3 is 15 amino acids long. The germline CDR1 and CDR2 sequences are MNHNS and SASEGT. The CDR3 DNA is TGTGCCAGCAGTGAACAAGGGGCTGGGGCCAACGTCCTGACTTTC. Amino acids: CASSEQGAGANVLTF.

The J gene is TRBJ2-6, the V gene TRBV19, with TRBD2 matching over 8 bases. Germline values: CDR1 LNHDA, CDR2 SQIVND (reference sequence). V was pared by 1 base and J by 4 bases, with 9 bases of the junction left unmatched. CDR3 length: 18 amino acids. The CDR3 DNA is TGTGCCAGTAGTATAGGACGGGGGGGCCTAGCCGGGGCCAACGTCCTGACTTTC. Amino acid sequence: CASSIGRGGLAGANVLTF.

J is TRBJ1-4 and V is TRBV7-2, with a weak D call TRBD1 (6 bases). The CDR3 totals 16 residues. V lost 5 bases and J lost 4, with 17 bases in between. Germline values: CDR1 SGHTA, CDR2 FQGNSA. This CDR3 reads CASSREAGQVNEKLFF. The CDR3 coding sequence is TGTGCCAGCAGCCGGGAGGCGGGACAAGTTAATGAAAAACTGTTTTTT.

The gene calls are TRBV2 and TRBJ1-4, with 7 bases lining up with TRBD1. CDR3 length: 15 residues. The ends lost 3 bases at V and 8 bases at J; junction bases unmatched: 9. Germline lookup yields CDR1 SNHLY and CDR2 FYNNEI. The CDR3, as DNA: TGTGCCAGCAGTGATTATTCGACAGGGAGAGAAAAACTGTTTTTT. Protein: CASSDYSTGREKLFF.

V and J are TRBV15 and TRBJ2-7; a weak D match, TRBD1 (5 bases). The CDR3 is 15 residues long. Germline V lookup: CDR1 LNHNV, CDR2 YYDKDF (reference sequence). V lost 0 bases and J 5 bases, leaving 14 bases between the germline ends. The CDR3 region has the DNA TGTGCCACCAGCAGAGACCCCCGACAGAACAACGAGCAGTACTTC. Translated, it gives CATSRDPRQNNEQYF.

This chain joins TRBV30 and TRBJ1-1; perhaps TRBD1 as D (5 bases). Germline assignment: CDR1 GTSNPN and CDR2 SVGIG (reference sequence). Deletions cut 5 bases from V and 2 bases from J, with 9 bases between. This CDR3 spans 12 amino acids. The DNA for the CDR3 is TGTGCCTGGGGACAAGTAAACACTGAAGCTTTCTTT. Its translation: CAWGQVNTEAFF.

The chain combines TRBV2 with TRBJ1-1, with D perhaps matching TRBD1 (5 bases). V was pared by 1 base and J by 5 bases, with 11 bases between. Germline lookup yields CDR1 SNHLY and CDR2 FYNNEI. This CDR3 region has 14 residues. In nucleotides, the CDR3 is TGTGCCAGCAGTGAAGTAGGGGAGGGGACTGAAGCTTTCTTT. Translation gives CASSEVGEGTEAFF.

The DNA for the CDR3 is TGTGCCAGCAGGCGACAGGGTAGAGGAACTGAAGCTTTCTTT. Protein product: CASRRQGRGTEAFF. The chain couples TRBV6-5 to TRBJ1-1; 7 bases map to TRBD1. The V segment lost 6 bases and the J segment 5 bases; nucleotides outside the gene matches: 9. From germline, CDR1 is MNHEY and CDR2 SVGAGI. The CDR3 contains 14 residues.

The chain links TRBV7-2 to TRBJ2-5; TRBD2 matches at 7 bases. Germline V gene data show CDR1 as SGHTA and CDR2 as FQGNSA. The CDR3 extends over 15 amino acids. V dropped 3 bases and J dropped 2; count of bases not matched to a gene: 6. CDR3 bases: TGTGCCAGCAGCTTCCAAGCGGGGCGGCAAGAGACCCAGTACTTC. It yields the protein CASSFQAGRQETQYF. The variable domain in full, completed from reference TRBV7-2 and TRBJ2-5, reads GAGVSQSPSNKVTEKGKDVELRCDPISGHTALYWYRQSLGQGLEFLIYFQGNSAPDKSGLPSDRFSAERTGGSVSTLTIQRTQQEDSAVYLCASSFQAGRQETQYFGPGTRLLVL.

In this sample, this clone turned up once. The chain employs TRBV9 and TRBJ2-1, with D unclear. Germline V gene sequence: CDR1 SGDLS, CDR2 YYNGEE. The CDR3 is 16 amino acids. V was trimmed by 2 bases and J by 0 bases, leaving 12 bases between them. The CDR3 coding sequence is TGTGCCAGCAGCGTGGACCCGGGTAGCTCCTACAATGAGCAGTTCTTC. It codes for CASSVDPGSSYNEQFF.

As DNA, the CDR3 is TGTGCCAGTAGAGACAGGGCGAACACCGGGGAGCTGTTTTTT. Translated: CASRDRANTGELFF. The rearrangement joins TRBV25-1 to TRBJ2-2; 7 nucleotides agree with TRBD1. After removal of 9 bases from V and 0 bases from J, the junction contained 4 bases not matched to a gene. Germline V gene sequence: CDR1 MGHDK, CDR2 SYGVNS. This CDR3 spans 14 amino acids.

This clone was detected only once. The gene calls are TRBV7-9 and TRBJ2-6; D gene unclear. In germline, CDR1 is SEHNR, CDR2 FQNEAQ (reference sequence). The CDR3 contains 16 residues. V was pared by 3 bases and J by 0 bases, with 9 bases between. CDR3 in amino acids: CASSFEQSSGANVLTF. The CDR3 DNA is TGTGCCAGCAGCTTCGAACAGAGCTCTGGGGCCAACGTCCTGACTTTC.

The J gene is TRBJ1-1, the V gene TRBV19; D remains ambiguous. CDR3 length equals 14 residues. Trimming took 0 bases from V and 4 from J, leaving 9 bases between them. Germline V CDR1 and CDR2: LNHDA, SQIVND (reference sequence). The CDR3 here is CASSIDGSSTEAFF. As DNA, the CDR3 is TGTGCCAGTAGTATAGACGGGTCATCCACTGAAGCTTTCTTT. Based on the CDR3 plus reference TRBV19 and TRBJ1-1, the full variable domain is DGGITQSPKYLFRKEGQNVTLSCEQNLNHDAMYWYRQDPGQGLRLIYYSQIVNDFQKGDIAEGYSVSREKKESFPLTVTSAQKNPTAFYLCASSIDGSSTEAFFGQGTRLTVV.

This chain joins TRBV23-1 and TRBJ1-1, with D unresolved. TRBV23-1 is given ORF status, its function remaining uncertain. The CDR3 has 14 amino acids. V lost 8 bases and J lost 1, with 14 bases in between. In DNA form, the CDR3 reads TGCGCCAGCGGATCAGGACCGGCGAACACTGAAGCTTTCTTT. This sequence encodes CASGSGPANTEAFF.

The chain has TRBV15 and TRBJ1-1, with D uncertain. The length of the CDR3 is 11 residues. V was clipped by 4 bases and J by 11 bases, with 11 bases between them. Germline assignment: CDR1 LNHNV and CDR2 YYDKDF (reference sequence). CDR3 sequence: CATSTGISAFF. The CDR3 DNA reads as TGTGCCACCAGCACCGGGATCAGTGCTTTCTTT.

For the CDR3, the DNA is TGTGCCAGCAGCCCGGGGACAGGGGGTGCTAATTCACCCCTCCACTTT. This translates into CASSPGTGGANSPLHF. The V and J genes are TRBV5-4 and TRBJ1-6; 11 bases line up with TRBD1. After removal of 4 bases from V and 6 bases from J, the junction contained 6 bases not matched to a gene. Germline CDR1 and CDR2: SGHNT and YYREEE (reference sequence). The CDR3 loop spans 16 amino acids.